This T cell receptor (beta chain) was recorded in a study of post-analysis software for immune sequencing data. Study-wide results and caveats: Among multiple sclerosis patients, normalized Chao1 diversity was significantly below that of controls. TRBV segments more frequent in patients than in controls numbered several and included TRBV5-6, TRBV5-1 and TRBV20-1.

Unique molecular identifiers tagged the TCR beta cDNA libraries. Input populations of 1 to 10 million T cells gave rise to approximately 500,000 cDNA molecules. TCRdb used MiXCR to reprocess the PCR reads, holding one entry per CDR3 protein. Of more than 450,000 distinct CDR3 sequences in the sample, around 34% were seen once. A word on this clonotype: Its antigen remains unknown.

Germline lookup yields CDR1 SGHNT and CDR2 YENEEA. Trimming shortened V by 5 bases and J by 1 base, and 18 bases separated the two germline ends. CDR3 size: 17 residues. The V and J genes are TRBV11-3 and TRBJ2-1; D might be TRBD2 (7 bases). This sequence originates from a girl under 18 with multiple sclerosis. Sequences were obtained from blood. CDR3 protein: CASSPRTRGLSYNEQFF. CDR3 sequence (DNA): TGTGCCAGCAGCCCGAGGACGCGGGGGCTGTCCTACAATGAGCAGTTCTTC.